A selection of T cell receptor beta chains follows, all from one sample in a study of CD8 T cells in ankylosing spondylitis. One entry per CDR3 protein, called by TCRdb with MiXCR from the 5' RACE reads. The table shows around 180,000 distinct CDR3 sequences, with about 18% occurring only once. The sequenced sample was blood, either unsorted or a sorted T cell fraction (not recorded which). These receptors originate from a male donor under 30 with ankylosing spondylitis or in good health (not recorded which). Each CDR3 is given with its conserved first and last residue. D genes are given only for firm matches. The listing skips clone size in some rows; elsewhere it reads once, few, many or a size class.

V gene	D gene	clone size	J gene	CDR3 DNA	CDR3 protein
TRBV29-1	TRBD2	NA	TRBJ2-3	TGCAGCGTCCAGGGAGGGGCTGAACTACACAGTACGCAGTATTTT	CSVQGGAELHSTQYF
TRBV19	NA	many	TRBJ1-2	TGTGCCAGTACGCTTTCCCCGAACGCGGTTGTCTATGGCTACACCTTC	CASTLSPNAVVYGYTF
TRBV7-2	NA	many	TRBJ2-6	TGTGCCAGCAGCTTATGGTCTAGCCAACAGGGCCGGGGTGGGGCCAACGTCCTGACTTTC	CASSLWSSQQGRGGANVLTF
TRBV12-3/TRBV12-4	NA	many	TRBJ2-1	TGTGCCAGCAGGAGAAGGGGATCCTTCTACAATGAGCAGTTCTTC	CASRRRGSFYNEQFF
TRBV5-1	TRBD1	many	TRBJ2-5	TGCGCCAGCAGCACCGGACAGGGGGTGAAAGAGACCCAGTACTTC	CASSTGQGVKETQYF
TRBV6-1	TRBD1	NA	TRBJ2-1	TGTGCCAGCAGTGATGAAAGGGGGCTTTTCTACAATGAGCAGTTCTTC	CASSDERGLFYNEQFF
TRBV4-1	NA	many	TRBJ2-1	TGCGCCAGCAGCCAAGAATCGGTACTTTACAATGAGCAGTTCTTC	CASSQESVLYNEQFF
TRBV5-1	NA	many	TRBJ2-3	TGCGCCAGCGAGAACCGGGGCCAGAGCACAGATACGCAGTATTTT	CASENRGQSTDTQYF
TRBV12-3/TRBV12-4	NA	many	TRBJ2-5	TGTGCCAGCAGTTTAGGTCATTCACAAGAGACCCAGTACTTC	CASSLGHSQETQYF
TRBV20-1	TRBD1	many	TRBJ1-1	TGCAGTGCTAAATGGAGACAGGGCGCTGAAGCTTTCTTT	CSAKWRQGAEAFF
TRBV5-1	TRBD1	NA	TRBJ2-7	TGCGCCAGCAGCTTAGATACCGGGACAGGTTCCTTC	CASSLDTGTGSF
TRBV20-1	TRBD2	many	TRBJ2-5	TGCAGTGCTAGAGATCTTGCGGGAGGCCGGGGAGAGACCCAGTACTTC	CSARDLAGGRGETQYF
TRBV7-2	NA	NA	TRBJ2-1	TGTGCCAGCAGCTTAAAGGCCCATAGCGGCTCCTACAATGAGCAGTTCTTC	CASSLKAHSGSYNEQFF
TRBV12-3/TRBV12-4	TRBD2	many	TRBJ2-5	TGTGCCAGCAGTTCGTCCTTAGCGGGAGAGGGGGAGACCCAGTACTTC	CASSSSLAGEGETQYF
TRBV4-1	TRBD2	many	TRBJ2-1	TGCGCCAGCAGCCAAGTTGTGGGACTAACCTACAATGAGCAGTTCTTC	CASSQVVGLTYNEQFF
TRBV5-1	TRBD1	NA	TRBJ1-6	TGTGCCAGCAGCCCGACAGGGAAAGAATCACCCCTCCACTTT	CASSPTGKESPLHF
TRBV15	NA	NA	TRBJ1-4	TGTGCCACCAGCCTTGGGGGGAGCCCTAATGAAAAACTGTTTTTT	CATSLGGSPNEKLFF
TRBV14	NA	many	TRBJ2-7	TGTGCCAGCAGCCAAGTAAAGCGGCAGGAGCAGTACTTC	CASSQVKRQEQYF
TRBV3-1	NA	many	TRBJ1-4	TGTGCCAGCAGCCAAGATTTGGGTGAAAAACTGTTTTTT	CASSQDLGEKLFF
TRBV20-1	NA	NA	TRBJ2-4	TGCAGTGCTAGCCGTCACCTAAACACCAAAAACATTCAGTACTTC	CSASRHLNTKNIQYF
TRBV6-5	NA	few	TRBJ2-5	TGTGCCAGCAGCCCTCAGACAGGCCGCGAGACCCAGTACTTC	CASSPQTGRETQYF
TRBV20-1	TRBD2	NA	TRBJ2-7	TGCAGTGCTAGAGGAGCGGGAGGGCGGTACGAGCAGTACTTC	CSARGAGGRYEQYF
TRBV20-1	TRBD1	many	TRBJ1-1	TGCAGTGCACCGGGACAGGGGAACACTGAAGCTTTCTTT	CSAPGQGNTEAFF
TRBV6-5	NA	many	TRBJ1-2	TGTGCCAGCAGTCCGAGGACTCCGACTGGGGACACCTTC	CASSPRTPTGDTF
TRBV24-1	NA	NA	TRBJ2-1	TGTGCCACCAGTGATCTACAGGTTCCCTCGTGGAATGAGCAGTTCTTC	CATSDLQVPSWNEQFF
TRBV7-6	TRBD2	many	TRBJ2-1	TGTGCCAGCAGACCAATCACCTTAGCGGGAGGGCCCTCGGCCGAGCAGTTCTTC	CASRPITLAGGPSAEQFF
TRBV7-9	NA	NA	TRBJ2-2	TGTGCCAGCAGCTTACAAGGGGACGAGGAGCTGTTTTTT	CASSLQGDEELFF
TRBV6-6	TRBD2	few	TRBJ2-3	TGTGCCAGCAGTTATCCGGGACTAGCGTCTAGCACAGATACGCAGTATTTT	CASSYPGLASSTDTQYF
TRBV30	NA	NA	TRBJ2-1	TGTGCCTGGACCGGGACACCTTACAATGAGCAGTTCTTC	CAWTGTPYNEQFF
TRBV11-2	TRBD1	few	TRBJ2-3	TGTGCCAGCTCTGGACAGGGTATGAGGTTAGGCACAGATACGCAGTATTTT	CASSGQGMRLGTDTQYF
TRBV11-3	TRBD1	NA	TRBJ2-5	TGTGCCAGCAGGCCCGGGACAGGATCGCGGCAAGAGACCCAGTACTTC	CASRPGTGSRQETQYF
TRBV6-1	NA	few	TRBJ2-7	TGTGCCAGCAGTGGGCCGGGAACCTTTACATACGAGCAGTACTTC	CASSGPGTFTYEQYF
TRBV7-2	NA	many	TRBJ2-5	TGTGCCAGCAGCTTAGAGAGTAGGCTTGGCAAAGAGACCCAGTACTTC	CASSLESRLGKETQYF
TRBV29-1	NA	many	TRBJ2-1	TGCAGCGTTGACATCGCTGGGGGGAATGAGCAGTTCTTC	CSVDIAGGNEQFF
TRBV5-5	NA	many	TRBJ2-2	TGTGCCAGCAGCTTGGAGCAGGCCGGGGAGCTGTTTTTT	CASSLEQAGELFF
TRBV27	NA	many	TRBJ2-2	TGTGCCAGCAGTTTACAGGCCGGGGAGCTGTTTTTT	CASSLQAGELFF
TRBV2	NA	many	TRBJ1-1	TGTGCCAGCAGTGAAAGGGGTCCTGGGCGGGCTTTCTTT	CASSERGPGRAFF
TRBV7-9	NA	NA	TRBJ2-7	TGTGCCAGCAGCTTCCGGGACCGCCCCTACGAGCAGTACTTC	CASSFRDRPYEQYF
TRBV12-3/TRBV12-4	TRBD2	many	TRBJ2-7	TGTGCCAGCAGTTTGCGGGAGGGGGGCGAGCAGTACTTC	CASSLREGGEQYF
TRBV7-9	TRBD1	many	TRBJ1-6	TGTGCCAGCAGCTCGCCGGGACAGGTGATCGATTCACCCCTCCACTTT	CASSSPGQVIDSPLHF
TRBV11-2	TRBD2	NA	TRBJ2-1	TGTGCCAGCAGCCCTATAAGGTCTAGCGGGACCAATGAGCAGTTCTTC	CASSPIRSSGTNEQFF
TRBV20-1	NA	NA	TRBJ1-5	TGCAGTGCTAACGGGGGTGAGTCGAATCAGCCCCAGCATTTT	CSANGGESNQPQHF
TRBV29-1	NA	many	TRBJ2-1	TGCAGCGTTGAACTAGACAATGAGCAGTTCTTC	CSVELDNEQFF
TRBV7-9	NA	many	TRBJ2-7	TGTGCCACACGTCAGGGAGGCTCCTACGAGCAGTACTTC	CATRQGGSYEQYF
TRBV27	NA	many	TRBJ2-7	TGTGCCAGCAGTTCCGGGACCCAAATGTACGAGCAGTACTTC	CASSSGTQMYEQYF
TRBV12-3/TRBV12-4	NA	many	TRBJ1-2	TGTGCCAGCAGGGTCTTGGGGGGCTATGGCTACACCTTC	CASRVLGGYGYTF
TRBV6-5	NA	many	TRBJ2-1	TGTGCCAGCAGTTACTCGGGCAGGGCCTACAATGAGCAGTTCTTC	CASSYSGRAYNEQFF
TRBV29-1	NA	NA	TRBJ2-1	TGCAGCGTTGAAGGGTCCTTCAGCAATGAGCAGTTCTTC	CSVEGSFSNEQFF